A selection of T cell receptor beta chains follows, all from one sample in a study of T cell responses to AZD1222 COVID-19 vaccine. TCRdb keeps only in-frame clones here, not all; method: immunoSEQ multiplex PCR. Here the sample spans some 140,000 clones, less than 90% being singletons. Source: peripheral blood, taken on day 0 of MenACWY control vaccination. These receptors were collected from an adult in good health. Each CDR3 is given with its conserved first and last residue. Fields, in order: V gene, J gene, clone size, D gene, CDR3 protein, CDR3 DNA. A D gene is named only where the DNA matches it firmly. Size values are once, few and many counts, or a class for expanded clones, and some rows have none.

TRBV5-1	TRBJ2-6	.	.	CASRINSGANVLTF	TGCGCCAGCAGGATAAACTCTGGGGCCAACGTCCTGACTTTC
TRBV12-5	TRBJ1-6	.	.	CASGLEGKSPLHF	TGTGCTAGTGGTTTGGAGGGGAAGTCACCCCTCCACTTT
TRBV18	TRBJ2-1	.	.	CASSDTTYNEQFF	TGTGCCAGCTCCGATACTACTTACAATGAGCAGTTCTTC
TRBV19	TRBJ1-5	.	.	CASSPREGLYSNQPQHF	TGTGCCAGTAGTCCCAGAGAGGGTTTATATAGCAATCAGCCCCAGCATTTT
TRBV2	TRBJ1-2	few	.	CASSESGRGYTF	TGTGCCAGCAGTGAATCGGGCAGGGGCTACACCTTC
TRBV28	TRBJ1-1	.	TRBD1	CASAPDRAESEAFF	TGTGCCAGCGCTCCCGACAGGGCTGAGTCTGAAGCTTTCTTT
TRBV7-9	TRBJ1-6	.	TRBD1	CASSSPGTGGFHSPLHF	TGTGCCAGCAGCTCCCCCGGGACAGGGGGCTTTCATTCACCCCTCCACTTT
TRBV2	TRBJ1-1	.	TRBD1	CASSLQQGANEAFF	TGTGCCAGCTCCCTTCAACAGGGGGCTAATGAAGCTTTCTTT
TRBV19	TRBJ2-3	.	TRBD2	CASRNSGGSTDTQYF	TGTGCCAGTAGGAATAGCGGGGGGTCCACAGATACGCAGTATTTT
TRBV15	TRBJ1-1	.	TRBD1	CATREGGRGQLMNTEAFF	TGTGCCACCAGAGAGGGAGGGAGGGGGCAGCTCATGAACACTGAAGCTTTCTTT
TRBV11-1	TRBJ2-7	.	.	CASSFPPPYEQYF	TGTGCCAGCAGCTTCCCTCCTCCCTACGAGCAGTACTTC
TRBV9	TRBJ2-7	few	TRBD2	CASSVEVAGEQYF	TGTGCCAGCAGCGTAGAAGTAGCGGGAGAGCAGTACTTC
TRBV6-5	TRBJ1-1	.	.	CASRPESEMSEAFF	TGTGCCAGCAGACCCGAATCGGAGATGTCTGAAGCTTTCTTT
TRBV7-7	TRBJ2-1	few	.	CASSPITTSSYNEQFF	TGTGCTAGCAGCCCCATAACGACTAGCTCCTACAATGAGCAGTTCTTC
TRBV3-1/TRBV3-2	TRBJ2-5	.	.	CASSQMETQYF	TGTGCCAGCAGCCAGATGGAGACCCAGTACTTC
TRBV5-1	TRBJ2-7	once	.	CASSLRQEGYEQYF	TGCGCCAGCAGCTTGAGGCAGGAGGGCTACGAGCAGTACTTC
TRBV19	TRBJ1-5	once	TRBD1	CASSNMGVQGRRRYSNQPQHF	TGTGCCAGTAGCAATATGGGGGTACAGGGGCGCCGCCGGTATAGCAATCAGCCCCAGCATTTT
TRBV2	TRBJ2-1	.	TRBD1	CASSADRGYNEQFF	TGTGCCAGCAGTGCGGACAGGGGGTACAATGAGCAGTTCTTC
TRBV5-4	TRBJ2-1	once	TRBD2	CASSLASGRGEQFF	TGTGCCAGCAGCTTGGCTAGCGGGAGGGGTGAGCAGTTCTTC
TRBV10-3	TRBJ1-5	.	TRBD1	CAIRQGADNQPQHF	TGTGCCATCAGACAGGGGGCGGATAATCAGCCCCAGCATTTT
TRBV7-7	TRBJ1-1	.	.	CASSRDPDTEAFF	TGTGCCAGCAGCCGGGACCCCGACACTGAAGCTTTCTTT
TRBV5-1	TRBJ1-1	.	.	CASSLTTNTEAFF	TGCGCCAGCAGCTTGACGACCAACACTGAAGCTTTCTTT
TRBV6-1	TRBJ1-5	.	TRBD1	CASSEVGTVNQPQHF	TGTGCCAGCAGTGAAGTTGGGACAGTGAATCAGCCCCAGCATTTT
TRBV11-2	TRBJ1-2	.	.	CASSLRGPYGYTF	TGTGCCAGCAGCTTACGGGGGCCGTATGGCTACACCTTC
TRBV28	TRBJ2-7	.	TRBD1	CASSPTGIILSYEQYF	TGTGCCAGCAGTCCGACAGGGATTATTCTCTCCTACGAGCAGTACTTC
TRBV6-6	TRBJ1-6	.	.	CASSHGRARRMNSPLHF	TGTGCCAGCAGTCACGGCCGGGCCCGGCGGATGAATTCACCCCTCCACTTT
TRBV12-3/TRBV12-4	TRBJ2-1	once	.	CASRSPLHNEQFF	TGTGCCAGCAGATCCCCCCTCCACAATGAGCAGTTCTTC
TRBV19	TRBJ1-3	.	.	CASSPNSGNTIYF	TGTGCCAGTAGCCCTAACTCTGGAAACACCATATATTTT
TRBV19	TRBJ1-1	.	TRBD1	CASYRGNTEAFF	TGCGCGAGCTACAGGGGAAACACTGAAGCTTTCTTT
TRBV30	TRBJ1-5	.	TRBD1	CAWSRWDRVRQPQHF	TGTGCCTGGAGCCGGTGGGACAGGGTGCGTCAGCCCCAGCATTTT
TRBV12-5	TRBJ2-7	.	.	CASGVGTYEQYF	TGTGCTAGTGGGGTAGGGACCTACGAGCAGTACTTC
TRBV28	TRBJ1-4	.	.	CASSPADGATNEKLFF	TGTGCCAGCAGTCCGGCGGACGGGGCAACTAATGAAAAACTGTTTTTT
TRBV5-1	TRBJ1-1	.	.	CASSLGDRGTEAFF	TGCGCCAGCAGCTTGGGGGATAGGGGCACTGAAGCTTTCTTT
TRBV24-1	TRBJ2-1	.	.	CATSATGPSYNEQFF	TGTGCCACCAGTGCAACAGGTCCTTCCTACAATGAGCAGTTCTTC
TRBV7-9	TRBJ1-2	.	.	CASSINPIKQGSGYTF	TGTGCCAGCAGCATAAACCCCATAAAACAGGGATCTGGCTACACCTTC
TRBV9	TRBJ2-3	.	TRBD2	CASSVDTSGRAGDTQYF	TGTGCCAGCAGCGTAGATACTAGCGGGAGGGCTGGAGATACGCAGTATTTT
TRBV11-2	TRBJ2-2	.	.	CASSRGSGTGELFF	TGTGCCAGCAGCCGAGGGTCGGGCACCGGGGAGCTGTTTTTT
TRBV28	TRBJ1-4	.	TRBD1	CASVDRVGEKLFF	TGTGCCAGCGTGGACAGGGTTGGTGAAAAACTGTTTTTT
TRBV20-1	TRBJ2-3	.	TRBD2	CSASGGLAGDTQYF	TGCAGTGCTAGTGGAGGCCTAGCGGGAGATACGCAGTATTTT
TRBV10-3	TRBJ1-2	.	TRBD1	CAIRGQGDYGYTF	TGTGCCATCAGGGGACAGGGGGACTATGGCTACACCTTC
TRBV4-2	TRBJ1-1	.	TRBD1	CASSHPDRGNTEAFF	TGTGCCAGCAGCCATCCCGACAGGGGGAACACTGAAGCTTTCTTT
TRBV6-5	TRBJ1-1	.	.	CASSPNLDRNTEAFF	TGTGCCAGCAGTCCCAACCTAGACAGGAACACTGAAGCTTTCTTT
TRBV5-1	TRBJ2-3	.	TRBD2	CASSREAATDTQYF	TGCGCCAGCAGCCGGGAGGCCGCAACAGATACGCAGTATTTT